A selection of T cell receptor beta chains follows, all from one sample in a study of blood T cell repertoires in COVID-19. Profiled with immunoSEQ multiplex PCR; TCRdb holds only in-frame clones, not every one. This sample has approximately 440,000 clones, with about nine tenths found just once. The sample comprised PBMCs or T cells enriched from blood (not recorded which). The receptors come from a man aged 18 to 29 who had recovered from COVID-19. Each CDR3 is given with its conserved first and last residue. D genes are given only for firm matches. A clone size is listed for some rows: how often the clone was seen (once, few, many), or a class if it is expanded.

>TRBJ2-7|NA|NA|TRBV5-1
CASSLGVGYGYEQYF
TGCGCCAGCAGCTTAGGAGTCGGATACGGATACGAGCAGTACTTC
>TRBJ1-4|NA|NA|TRBV2
CASSVYLQGTNEKLFF
TGTGCCAGCAGTGTTTACCTCCAGGGAACTAATGAAAAACTGTTTTTT
>TRBJ1-2|NA|NA|TRBV5-5
CASSYGGAAAYYGYTF
TGTGCCAGCAGCTATGGTGGAGCCGCGGCGTACTATGGCTACACCTTC
>TRBJ2-5|NA|NA|TRBV5-4
CASSSDSELQETQYF
TGTGCCAGCAGCTCAGACAGCGAATTACAAGAGACCCAGTACTTC
>TRBJ2-7|NA|TRBD2|TRBV7-2
CASSSGGALSYEQYF
TGTGCCAGCAGCTCCGGGGGGGCCCTTTCCTACGAGCAGTACTTC
>TRBJ1-1|NA|NA|TRBV20-1
CSARGGTEAFF
TGCAGTGCTAGAGGAGGAACTGAAGCTTTCTTT
>TRBJ1-1|few|TRBD1|TRBV27
CASSRAPDRGGGAFF
TGTGCCAGCAGCAGGGCCCCCGACAGGGGAGGTGGAGCTTTCTTT
>TRBJ1-1|once|NA|TRBV29-1
CSVEEPGTEAFF
TGCAGCGTTGAAGAACCGGGGACTGAAGCTTTCTTT
>TRBJ1-1|NA|NA|TRBV9
CASSREGSENTEAFF
TGTGCCAGCAGCCGGGAGGGGTCGGAGAACACTGAAGCTTTCTTT
>TRBJ1-4|NA|NA|TRBV2
CASSASDIYNEKLFF
TGTGCCAGCAGTGCCTCGGACATCTATAATGAAAAACTGTTTTTT
>TRBJ2-7|NA|TRBD1|TRBV7-9
CASSLGTGYEQYF
TGTGCCAGCAGCTTAGGGACAGGCTACGAGCAGTACTTC
>TRBJ1-6|NA|TRBD1|TRBV2
CASRTGTGNSPLHF
TGTGCCAGCAGGACCGGGACAGGGAATTCACCCCTCCACTTT
>TRBJ2-5|NA|TRBD2|TRBV7-9
CASSRRGGEETQYF
TGTGCCAGCAGCCGCCGGGGAGGGGAAGAGACCCAGTACTTC
>TRBJ2-1|NA|TRBD2|TRBV28
CASSPKPQVSGNSRAYNEQFF
TGTGCCAGCAGTCCTAAACCCCAGGTTAGCGGGAACTCCCGTGCGTACAATGAGCAGTTCTTC
>TRBJ2-6|NA|NA|TRBV19
CASSIFSSGSGANVLTF
TGTGCCAGTAGTATATTTTCGTCGGGTTCTGGGGCCAACGTCCTGACTTTC
>TRBJ2-1|NA|NA|TRBV19
CASSIALANEQFF
TGTGCCAGTAGTATTGCCCTAGCCAATGAGCAGTTCTTC
>TRBJ2-1|NA|TRBD2|TRBV5-1
CASSLVATSGNEQFF
TGCGCCAGCAGCTTGGTAGCGACTAGCGGAAATGAGCAGTTCTTC
>TRBJ2-5|NA|NA|TRBV4-1
CASSQALPETQYF
TGCGCCAGCAGCCAGGCCCTTCCAGAGACCCAGTACTTC
>TRBJ2-1|NA|TRBD2|TRBV2
CASSDASGTPNEQFF
TGTGCCAGCAGTGACGCTAGCGGGACTCCCAATGAGCAGTTCTTC
>TRBJ2-1|NA|TRBD2|TRBV14
CASSPLSGGYNEQFF
TGTGCCAGCAGCCCCCTAAGCGGGGGTTACAATGAGCAGTTCTTC
>TRBJ1-4|NA|TRBD1|TRBV11-2
CASSSRTGANEKLFF
TGTGCCAGCAGCTCAAGGACAGGGGCGAATGAAAAACTGTTTTTT
>TRBJ1-6|NA|NA|TRBV18
CASSPSVVGGRSYNSPLHF
TGTGCCAGCTCACCATCGGTTGTAGGGGGTCGGTCCTATAATTCACCCCTCCACTTT
>TRBJ1-2|NA|NA|TRBV28
CASRRQASGGYTF
TGTGCCAGCAGACGACAGGCGTCGGGGGGCTACACCTTC
>TRBJ1-5|NA|TRBD1|TRBV28
CASSFAGQGKSQPQHF
TGTGCCAGCAGTTTTGCGGGACAGGGGAAAAGTCAGCCCCAGCATTTT